This passage covers 15 T cell receptor beta chains from one sample sequenced in a study of monozygotic twins with inflammatory bowel disease. Reanalyzing the 5' RACE reads, TCRdb keeps one entry per CDR3 protein, without DNA. The table lists 200,000 to 250,000 distinct CDR3 sequences. The sequencing input was blood. These receptor sequences come from a human donor with ulcerative colitis or Crohn's disease, or a healthy co-twin of an affected twin (not recorded which).

The chain carries TRBV6-6 and TRBJ1-6; absent DNA, TCRdb's TRBD1 call cannot be checked. CDR1 and CDR2 from the germline V gene are MNHNY and SVGAGI (reference sequence). CDR3 size: 14 residues. The CDR3 spells CASSYPPSSSPLHF.

The V call is TRBV7-8, the J call TRBJ1-1; the D call of TRBD1 rests on TCRdb alone, since no DNA is present to check it. The CDR3 has 16 residues. Germline CDR1 and CDR2: SGHVS and FQNEAQ. The chain's CDR3 is CASSGGQGIRDTEAFF. The variable domain in full, with the rest retrieved from reference TRBV7-8 and TRBJ1-1, is GAGVSQSPRYKVAKRGQDVALRCDPISGHVSLFWYQQALGQGPEFLTYFQNEAQLDKSGLPSDRFFAERPEGSVSTLKIQRTQQEDSAVYLCASSGGQGIRDTEAFFGQGTRLTVV.

CDR3: CASSPQGTPQRGELFF. The chain is built from TRBV7-2 and TRBJ2-2; TCRdb names TRBD1, which stays unverified in the absence of DNA. Germline-derived CDR1 and CDR2 are SGHTA and FQGNSA. The CDR3 runs to 16 residues.

The rearrangement uses TRBV6-2 or TRBV6-3 and TRBJ1-1; TCRdb's D call of TRBD1 is untestable without DNA. The CDR3 runs 16 residues. Germline V gene sequence: CDR1 MNHEY, CDR2 SVGEGT. CDR3 sequence reads: CASSYYPGPLNTEAFF.

This chain uses TRBV6-5 with TRBJ1-1; TCRdb's D call of TRBD1 is untestable without DNA. The CDR3 is 13 residues long. CDR1 is MNHEY and CDR2 is SVGAGI in the germline V gene. The CDR3 region is CASSPGPTTEAFF.

The rearrangement uses TRBV20-1 and TRBJ2-1; TCRdb outputs TRBD2, but without DNA this stays unchecked. CDR1 and CDR2 (germline): DFQATT, SNEGSKA (reference sequence). The CDR3 runs 15 residues. CDR3 loop: CSAREGLAGGSEQFF.

V gene TRBV5-6 combines with J gene TRBJ1-1. The CDR3 totals 13 residues. Looked up from germline, CDR1 is SGHDT and CDR2 is YYEEEE. The CDR3 loop is CASSLDRGNEAFF.

The V gene is TRBV6-2 or TRBV6-3, the J gene TRBJ1-2. The CDR3 is made up of 14 amino acids. Germline CDR1 is MNHEY and CDR2 is SVGEGT. The CDR3 sequence: CASSSSALGRGYTF.

The chain links TRBV12-3 or TRBV12-4 to TRBJ1-2; TCRdb designates TRBD1, a call that cannot be tested without DNA. This CDR3 is 17 amino acids long. The CDR3 spells CASSLSGQGARAQGYTF.

This rearrangement joins TRBV7-9 to TRBJ2-1; absent DNA, TCRdb's TRBD1 call cannot be checked. The V gene's germline CDR1 is SEHNR and CDR2 FQNEAQ (reference sequence). The CDR3 is 16 residues long. CDR3 region: CASSLDWGPLYNEQFF.

The CDR3: CASSPRDRRNTIYF. The V and J genes are TRBV5-6 and TRBJ1-3; the D gene TCRdb calls, TRBD1, cannot be checked with no DNA. The CDR3 covers 14 residues. Per the germline V gene, CDR1 is SGHDT and CDR2 is YYEEEE.

The chain recombines TRBV9 with TRBJ2-3. This CDR3 spans 15 amino acids. Germline V gene sequence: CDR1 SGDLS, CDR2 YYNGEE. The CDR3 protein is CASSGFWGVTDTQYF.

This chain's CDR3 is CSASSSAGAGGGEQYF. The chain is built from TRBV20-1 and TRBJ2-7; TCRdb's D call of TRBD2 is untestable without DNA. This CDR3 has 16 amino acids. Germline V gene lookup returns CDR1 DFQATT and CDR2 SNEGSKA (reference sequence).

The chain employs TRBV7-2 and TRBJ1-4; TCRdb's assignment of TRBD1 cannot be checked, as there is no DNA. The CDR3 sequence is 15 residues long. Germline CDR1 SGHTA, CDR2 FQGNSA. The CDR3 protein is CASSPRGVTNEKLFF.

The V and J genes are TRBV3-1 and TRBJ2-3; lacking DNA, the TRBD1 call made by TCRdb goes unchecked. Germline lookup yields CDR1 LGHDT and CDR2 YNNKEL (reference sequence). The CDR3 covers 15 residues. The CDR3 sequence is CASRQGQGNTDTQYF.